The present TCR beta chain was sequenced within a study of naive and memory T cell subsets. Study-wide results and limits: Clonotypes are single alpha or beta chains, not paired receptors.

CD4+ T cell IFNgamma after overnight CMV lysate exposure gave donor CMV status. About this clonotype itself: Its cognate antigen is unknown.

The beta constant-region primer was an equimolar mix of two oligonucleotides covering TRBC1 and TRBC2. Ligated cDNA was amplified by four rounds of PCR with nested alpha and beta constant-region primers and SP2. TCRdb re-called the UMI-ligation and nested PCR reads through MiXCR, storing one row per CDR3 protein. Among some 110,000 distinct CDR3 sequences listed, around a third were seen once. This CDR3 region has 15 residues. Unmatched junction bases numbered 3, after V lost 2 bases and J lost 0 bases. Germline V lookup: CDR1 LGHNA, CDR2 YNFKEQ. The J gene is TRBJ1-2, the V gene TRBV4-2, with TRBD1 identical over 7 bases. The specimen was central memory CD4+ T cells from blood. This TCR was recovered from a human donor in good health. CDR3 amino acids: CASSQPQGPNYGYTF. CDR3 nucleotides: TGTGCCAGCAGCCAACCACAGGGGCCTAACTATGGCTACACCTTC.